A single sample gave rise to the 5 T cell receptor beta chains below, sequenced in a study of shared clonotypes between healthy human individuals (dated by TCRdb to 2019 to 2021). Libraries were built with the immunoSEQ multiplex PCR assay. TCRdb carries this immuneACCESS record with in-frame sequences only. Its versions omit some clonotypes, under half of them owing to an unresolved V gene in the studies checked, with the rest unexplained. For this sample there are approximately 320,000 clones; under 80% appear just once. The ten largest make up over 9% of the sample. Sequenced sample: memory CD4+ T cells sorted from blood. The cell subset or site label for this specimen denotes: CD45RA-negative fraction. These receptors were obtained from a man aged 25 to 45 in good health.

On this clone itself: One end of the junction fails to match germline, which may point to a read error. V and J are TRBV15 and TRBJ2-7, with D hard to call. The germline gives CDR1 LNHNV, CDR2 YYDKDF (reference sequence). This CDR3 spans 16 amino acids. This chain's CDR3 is CATSREVRLGNPPSDF. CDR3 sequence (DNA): TGTGCCACCAGCAGAGAAGTGCGCTTGGGGAATCCTCCCTCGGACTTC.

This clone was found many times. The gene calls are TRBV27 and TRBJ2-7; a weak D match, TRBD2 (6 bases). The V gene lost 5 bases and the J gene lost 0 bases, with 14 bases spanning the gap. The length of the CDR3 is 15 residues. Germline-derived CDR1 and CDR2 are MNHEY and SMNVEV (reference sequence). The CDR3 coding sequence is TGTGCCAGCAGTCATCTAGCGCTCCTCTCCTACGAGCAGTACTTC. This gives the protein CASSHLALLSYEQYF.

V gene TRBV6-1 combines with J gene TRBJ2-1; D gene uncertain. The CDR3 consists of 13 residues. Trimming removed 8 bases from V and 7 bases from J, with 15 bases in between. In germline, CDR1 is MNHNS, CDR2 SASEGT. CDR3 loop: CASLADGWNEQFF. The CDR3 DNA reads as TGTGCCAGCTTGGCAGATGGTTGGAATGAGCAGTTCTTC.

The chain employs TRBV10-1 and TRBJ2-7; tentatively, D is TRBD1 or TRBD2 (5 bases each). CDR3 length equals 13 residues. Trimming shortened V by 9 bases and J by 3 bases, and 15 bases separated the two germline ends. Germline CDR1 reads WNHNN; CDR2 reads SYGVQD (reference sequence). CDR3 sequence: CARAGTNNYEQYF. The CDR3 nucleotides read TGCGCCAGGGCAGGGACCAATAACTACGAGCAGTACTTC.

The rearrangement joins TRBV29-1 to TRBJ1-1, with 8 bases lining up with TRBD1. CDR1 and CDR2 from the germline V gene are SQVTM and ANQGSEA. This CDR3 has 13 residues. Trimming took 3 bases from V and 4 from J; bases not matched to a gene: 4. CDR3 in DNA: TGCAGCGTTGAGGCAGGACAGGGCACTGAAGCTTTCTTT. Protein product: CSVEAGQGTEAFF.